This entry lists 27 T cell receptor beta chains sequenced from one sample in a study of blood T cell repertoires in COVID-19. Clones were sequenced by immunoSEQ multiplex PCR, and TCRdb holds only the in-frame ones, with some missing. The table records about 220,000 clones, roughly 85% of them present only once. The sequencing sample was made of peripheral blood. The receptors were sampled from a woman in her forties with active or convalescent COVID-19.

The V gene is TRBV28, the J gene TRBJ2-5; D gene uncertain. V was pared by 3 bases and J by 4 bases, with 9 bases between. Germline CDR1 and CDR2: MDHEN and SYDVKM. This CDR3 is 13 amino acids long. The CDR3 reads CASSFPSRETQYF. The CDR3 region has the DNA TGTGCCAGCAGTTTCCCCAGTCGAGAGACCCAGTACTTC.

Here the CDR3 DNA reads TGTGCCAGCAGTGAATCACCGAACGGAGGAGTGGAGACCCAGTACTTC. Protein sequence: CASSESPNGGVETQYF. The chain carries TRBV25-1 and TRBJ2-5; tentative D call: TRBD2 (5 bases). V lost 1 base, J lost 5 bases, and 17 bases lay in between. The CDR3 loop spans 16 amino acids. Looked up from germline, CDR1 is MGHDK and CDR2 is SYGVNS.

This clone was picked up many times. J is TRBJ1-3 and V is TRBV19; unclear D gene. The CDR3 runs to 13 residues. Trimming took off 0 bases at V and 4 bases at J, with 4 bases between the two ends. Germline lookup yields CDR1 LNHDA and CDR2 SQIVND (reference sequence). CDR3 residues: CASSIEQGNTIYF. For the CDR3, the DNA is TGTGCCAGTAGTATAGAACAGGGAAACACCATATATTTT.

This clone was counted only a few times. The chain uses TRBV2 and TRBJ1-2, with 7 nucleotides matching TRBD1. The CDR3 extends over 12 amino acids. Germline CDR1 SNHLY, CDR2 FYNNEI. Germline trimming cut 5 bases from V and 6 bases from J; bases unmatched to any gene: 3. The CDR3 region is CASSTTGDGYTF. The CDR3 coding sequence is TGTGCCAGCAGTACCACAGGGGATGGCTACACCTTC. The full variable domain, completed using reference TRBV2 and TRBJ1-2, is EPEVTQTPSHQVTQMGQEVILRCVPISNHLYFYWYRQILGQKVEFLVSFYNNEISEKSEIFDDQFSVERPDGSNFTLKIRSTKLEDSAMYFCASSTTGDGYTFGSGTRLTVV.

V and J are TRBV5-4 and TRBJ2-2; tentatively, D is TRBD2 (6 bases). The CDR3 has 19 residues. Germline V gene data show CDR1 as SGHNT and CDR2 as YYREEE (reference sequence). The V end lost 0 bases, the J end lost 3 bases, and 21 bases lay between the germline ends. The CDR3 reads CASSLGGRDLIADTGELFF. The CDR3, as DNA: TGTGCCAGCAGCTTGGGGGGAAGGGACCTAATAGCGGACACCGGGGAGCTGTTTTTT. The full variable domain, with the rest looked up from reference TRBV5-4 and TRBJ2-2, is ETGVTQSPTHLIKTRGQQVTLRCSSQSGHNTVSWYQQALGQGPQFIFQYYREEENGRGNFPPRFSGLQFPNYSSELNVNALELDDSALYLCASSLGGRDLIADTGELFFGEGSRLTVL.

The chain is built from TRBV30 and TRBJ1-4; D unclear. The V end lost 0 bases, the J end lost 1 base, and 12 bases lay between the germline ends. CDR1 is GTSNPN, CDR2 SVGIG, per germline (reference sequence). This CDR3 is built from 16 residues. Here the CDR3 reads CAWSVGAGLTNEKLFF. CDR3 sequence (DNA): TGTGCCTGGAGTGTTGGCGCGGGGTTAACTAATGAAAAACTGTTTTTT.

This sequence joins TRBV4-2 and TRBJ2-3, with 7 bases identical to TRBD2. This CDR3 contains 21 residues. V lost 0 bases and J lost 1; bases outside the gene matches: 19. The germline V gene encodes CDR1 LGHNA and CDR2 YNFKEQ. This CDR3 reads CASSQESRGGSRIAGTDTQYF. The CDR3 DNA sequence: TGTGCCAGCAGCCAAGAGTCACGCGGGGGATCACGAATAGCCGGCACAGATACGCAGTATTTT.

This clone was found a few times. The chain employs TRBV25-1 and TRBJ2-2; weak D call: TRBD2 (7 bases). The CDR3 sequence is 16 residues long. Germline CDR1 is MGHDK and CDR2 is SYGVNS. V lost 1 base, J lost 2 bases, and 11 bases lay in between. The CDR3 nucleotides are TGTGCCAGCAGTGAATCCGGGGGGCGTAACACCGGGGAGCTGTTTTTT. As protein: CASSESGGRNTGELFF.

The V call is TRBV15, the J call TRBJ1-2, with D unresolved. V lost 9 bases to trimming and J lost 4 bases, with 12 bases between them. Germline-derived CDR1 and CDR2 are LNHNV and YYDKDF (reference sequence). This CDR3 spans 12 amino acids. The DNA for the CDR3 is TGTGCCACTAAACTTTCGGGCTATGGCTACACCTTC. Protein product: CATKLSGYGYTF.

CDR3 DNA sequence: TGTGCCAGCAGCTTCGCGGGACTAGCGTTTAAGACCCAGTACTTC. It encodes CASSFAGLAFKTQYF. V is TRBV7-9 and J is TRBJ2-5; 10 bases align to TRBD2. In germline, CDR1 is SEHNR, CDR2 FQNEAQ (reference sequence). Losses at the gene ends were 3 bases for V and 6 bases for J; bases not matched to a gene: 7. The length of the CDR3 is 15 residues.

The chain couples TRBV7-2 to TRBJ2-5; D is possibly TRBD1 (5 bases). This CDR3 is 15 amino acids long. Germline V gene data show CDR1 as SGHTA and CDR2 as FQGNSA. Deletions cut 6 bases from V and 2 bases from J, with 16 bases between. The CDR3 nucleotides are TGTGCCAGCAGGCAGGGTCTTTACTCACAAGAGACCCAGTACTTC. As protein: CASRQGLYSQETQYF.

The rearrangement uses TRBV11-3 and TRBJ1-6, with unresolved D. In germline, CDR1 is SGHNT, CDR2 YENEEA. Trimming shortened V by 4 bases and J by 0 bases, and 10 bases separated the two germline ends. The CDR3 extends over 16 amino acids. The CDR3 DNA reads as TGTGCCAGCAGCTCCGGGAGGAGCTCCTATAATTCACCCCTCCACTTT. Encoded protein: CASSSGRSSYNSPLHF.

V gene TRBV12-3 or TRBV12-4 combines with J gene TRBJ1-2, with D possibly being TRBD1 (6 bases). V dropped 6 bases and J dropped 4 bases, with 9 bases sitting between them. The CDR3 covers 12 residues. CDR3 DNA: TGTGCCAGCAGCCGAGGGGGCTATGGCTACACCTTC. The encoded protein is CASSRGGYGYTF.

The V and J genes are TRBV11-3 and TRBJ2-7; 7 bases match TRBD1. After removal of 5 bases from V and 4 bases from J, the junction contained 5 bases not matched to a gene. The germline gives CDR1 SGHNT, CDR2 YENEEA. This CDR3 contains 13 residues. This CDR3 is CASSERGQYEQYF. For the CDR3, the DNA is TGTGCCAGCAGCGAGAGGGGGCAGTACGAGCAGTACTTC.

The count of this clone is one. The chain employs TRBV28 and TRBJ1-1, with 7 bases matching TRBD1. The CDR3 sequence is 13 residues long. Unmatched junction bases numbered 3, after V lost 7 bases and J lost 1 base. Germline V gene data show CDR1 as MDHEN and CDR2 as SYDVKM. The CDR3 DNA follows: TGTGCCAGCAACTACAGGGGGAACACTGAAGCTTTCTTT. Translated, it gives CASNYRGNTEAFF.

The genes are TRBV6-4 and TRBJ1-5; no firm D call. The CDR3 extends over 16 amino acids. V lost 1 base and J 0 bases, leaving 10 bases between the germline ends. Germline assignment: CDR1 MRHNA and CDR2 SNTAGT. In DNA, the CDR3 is TGTGCCAGCAGTGACTTAGAGGGAGATAGCAATCAGCCCCAGCATTTT. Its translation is CASSDLEGDSNQPQHF.

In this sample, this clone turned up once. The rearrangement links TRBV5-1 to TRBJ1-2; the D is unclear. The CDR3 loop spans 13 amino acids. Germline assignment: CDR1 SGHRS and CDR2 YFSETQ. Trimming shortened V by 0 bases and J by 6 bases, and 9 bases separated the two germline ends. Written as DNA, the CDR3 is TGCGCCAGCAGCTTGGGCTCGGGAGATGGCTACACCTTC. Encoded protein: CASSLGSGDGYTF.

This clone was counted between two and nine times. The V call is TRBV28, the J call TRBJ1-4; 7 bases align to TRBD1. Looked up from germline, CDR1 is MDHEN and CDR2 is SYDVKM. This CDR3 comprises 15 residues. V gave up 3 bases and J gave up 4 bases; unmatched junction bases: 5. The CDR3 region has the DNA TGTGCCAGCAGTTTCCCCGGGACAGTTAATGAAAAACTGTTTTTT. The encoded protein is CASSFPGTVNEKLFF.

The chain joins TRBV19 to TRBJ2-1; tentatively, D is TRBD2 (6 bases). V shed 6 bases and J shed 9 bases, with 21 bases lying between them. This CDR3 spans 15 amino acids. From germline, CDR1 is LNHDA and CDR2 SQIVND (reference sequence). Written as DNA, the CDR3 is TGTGCCAGTAGCGGGAGAAAAAAGAAGCATAGTGAGCAGTTCTTC. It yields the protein CASSGRKKKHSEQFF.

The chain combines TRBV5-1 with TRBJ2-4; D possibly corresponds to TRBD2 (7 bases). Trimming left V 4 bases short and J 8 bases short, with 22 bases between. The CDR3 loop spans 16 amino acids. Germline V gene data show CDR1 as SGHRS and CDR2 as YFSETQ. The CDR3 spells CASSPFAPGGVDIQYF. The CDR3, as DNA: TGCGCCAGCAGCCCATTCGCCCCGGGGGGCGTGGACATTCAGTACTTC.

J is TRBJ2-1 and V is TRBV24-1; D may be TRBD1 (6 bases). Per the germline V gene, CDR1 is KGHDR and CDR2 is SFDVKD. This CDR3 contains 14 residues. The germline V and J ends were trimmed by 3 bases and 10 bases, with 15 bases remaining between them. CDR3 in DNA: TGTGCCACCAGTGATGGGAGAACACAGGGCGAGCAGTTCTTC. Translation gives CATSDGRTQGEQFF.

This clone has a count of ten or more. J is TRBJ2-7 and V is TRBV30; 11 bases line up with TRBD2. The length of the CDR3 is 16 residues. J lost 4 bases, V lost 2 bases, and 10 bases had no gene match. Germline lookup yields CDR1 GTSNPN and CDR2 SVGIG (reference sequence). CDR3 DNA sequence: TGTGCCTGGAGTTCTTTCGGGACTAGCGGTTCGTACGAGCAGTACTTC. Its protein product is CAWSSFGTSGSYEQYF.

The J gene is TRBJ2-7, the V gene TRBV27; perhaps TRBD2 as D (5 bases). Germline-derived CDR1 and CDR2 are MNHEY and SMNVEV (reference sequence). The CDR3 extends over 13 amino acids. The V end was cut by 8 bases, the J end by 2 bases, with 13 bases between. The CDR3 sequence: CASAEKRAYEQYF. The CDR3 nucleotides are TGTGCCAGCGCCGAGAAGAGGGCCTACGAGCAGTACTTC.

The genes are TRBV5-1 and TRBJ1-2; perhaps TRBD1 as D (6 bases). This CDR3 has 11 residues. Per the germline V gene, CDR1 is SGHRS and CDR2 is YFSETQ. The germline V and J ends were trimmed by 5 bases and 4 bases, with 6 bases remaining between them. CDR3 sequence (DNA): TGCGCCAGCAGGGACAGCTATGGCTACACCTTC. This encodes CASRDSYGYTF. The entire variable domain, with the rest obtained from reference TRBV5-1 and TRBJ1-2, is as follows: KAGVTQTPRYLIKTRGQQVTLSCSPISGHRSVSWYQQTPGQGLQFLFEYFSETQRNKGNFPGRFSGRQFSNSRSEMNVSTLELGDSALYLCASRDSYGYTFGSGTRLTVV.

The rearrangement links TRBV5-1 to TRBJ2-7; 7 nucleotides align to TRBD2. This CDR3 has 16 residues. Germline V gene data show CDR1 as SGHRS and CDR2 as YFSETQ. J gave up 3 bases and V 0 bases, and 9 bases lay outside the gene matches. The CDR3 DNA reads TGCGCCAGCAGCTTGGCCGAGCGGGGCCCCCTCTACGAGCAGTACTTC. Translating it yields CASSLAERGPLYEQYF. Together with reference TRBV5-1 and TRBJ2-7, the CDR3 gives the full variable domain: KAGVTQTPRYLIKTRGQQVTLSCSPISGHRSVSWYQQTPGQGLQFLFEYFSETQRNKGNFPGRFSGRQFSNSRSEMNVSTLELGDSALYLCASSLAERGPLYEQYFGPGTRLTVT.

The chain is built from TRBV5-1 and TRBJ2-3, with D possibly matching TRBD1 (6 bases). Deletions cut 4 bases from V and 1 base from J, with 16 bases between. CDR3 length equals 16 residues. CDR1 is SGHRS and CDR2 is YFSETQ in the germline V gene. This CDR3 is CASSPNRASGTDTQYF. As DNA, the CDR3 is TGCGCCAGCAGCCCTAACAGGGCCTCTGGCACAGATACGCAGTATTTT.

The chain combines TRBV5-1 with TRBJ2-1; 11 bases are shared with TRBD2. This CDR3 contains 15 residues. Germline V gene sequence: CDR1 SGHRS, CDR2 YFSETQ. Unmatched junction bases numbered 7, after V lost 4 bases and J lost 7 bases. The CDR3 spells CASSAALAGANEQFF. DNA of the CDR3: TGCGCCAGCAGCGCTGCACTAGCGGGGGCGAATGAGCAGTTCTTC.